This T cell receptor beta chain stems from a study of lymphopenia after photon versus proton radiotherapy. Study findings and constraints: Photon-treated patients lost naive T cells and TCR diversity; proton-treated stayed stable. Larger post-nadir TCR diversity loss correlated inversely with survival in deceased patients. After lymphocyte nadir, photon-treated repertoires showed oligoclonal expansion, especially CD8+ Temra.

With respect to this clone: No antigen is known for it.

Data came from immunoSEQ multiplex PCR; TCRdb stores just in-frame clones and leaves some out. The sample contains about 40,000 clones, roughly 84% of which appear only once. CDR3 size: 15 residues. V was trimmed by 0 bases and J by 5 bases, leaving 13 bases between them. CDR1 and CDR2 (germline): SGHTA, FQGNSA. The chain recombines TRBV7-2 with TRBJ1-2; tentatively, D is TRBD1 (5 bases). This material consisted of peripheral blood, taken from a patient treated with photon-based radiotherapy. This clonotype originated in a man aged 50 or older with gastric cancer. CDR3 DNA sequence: TGTGCCAGCAGCTTAGCGTCAGGGAACCAATATGGCTACACCTTC. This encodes CASSLASGNQYGYTF.